This TCR beta chain comes out of a study of CD8 T cells in Susac syndrome. Study findings and constraints: The relatively small number of individuals in the TCR sequencing and HLA analysis was acknowledged by the study.

To note about this clonotype: Its antigen is not known.

Bulk CD8+ and CD4+ cells came from magnetic negative isolation; CD8+ TEMRA by FACS. With random hexamers, roughly 0.45 to 1 ug RNA was reverse transcribed. Amplification of the TCR beta CDR3 was carried out by immunoSEQ multiplex PCR, which spanned a total of 54 Vbeta and 13 Jbeta segments. TCRdb fed the immunoSEQ multiplex PCR reads into MiXCR, producing one record per CDR3 protein. The table records approximately 200,000 distinct CDR3 sequences, 80% to 95% of them present only once. J gave up 2 bases and V 0 bases, and 1 base lay outside the gene matches. Germline CDR1 and CDR2: LGHNA and YNFKEQ. The CDR3 length is 15 residues.

Input material: CD8+ T cells from PBMCs. The chain uses TRBV4-2 and TRBJ2-7; 10 nucleotides match TRBD2. This sequence originates from a human donor with multiple sclerosis. The CDR3 sequence is CASSQDLAGAYEQYF. In DNA, the CDR3 is TGTGCCAGCAGCCAAGATCTAGCGGGAGCCTACGAGCAGTACTTC.